This T cell receptor beta chain appears in the sequencing data of a study of blood T cell repertoires in COVID-19. Overall study context: The origin of the acute and convalescent COVID-19 samples was the United States, Italy and Spain. PBMCs, B-cell-depleted T cells, or T cells provided the cDNA or gDNA that made up the material.

Seattle's enrolled individuals joined amid active infection and were then monitored longitudinally. The CDR3 has 12 residues. The V gene's germline CDR1 is MDHEN and CDR2 SYDVKM. The V end lost 5 bases, the J end lost 9 bases, and 13 bases lay between the germline ends. In the original analysis: Reference gene primer amplification gave nucleated cell count estimates. Generated by immunoSEQ multiplex PCR, the TCRdb table keeps only in-frame clones and is missing some. That table supplies the V and J calls and clone size; D and trimming were determined from the DNA. The sample has about 250,000 clones; 86% are singletons.

The receptor was derived from a woman older than 75 with COVID-19, enrolled during active disease. Specimen: peripheral blood. The genes are TRBV28 and TRBJ1-1, with D possibly matching TRBD1 (6 bases). As DNA, the CDR3 is TGTGCCAGCAGTCTTGGGACATCTAAAGCTTTCTTT. Amino acid sequence: CASSLGTSKAFF.